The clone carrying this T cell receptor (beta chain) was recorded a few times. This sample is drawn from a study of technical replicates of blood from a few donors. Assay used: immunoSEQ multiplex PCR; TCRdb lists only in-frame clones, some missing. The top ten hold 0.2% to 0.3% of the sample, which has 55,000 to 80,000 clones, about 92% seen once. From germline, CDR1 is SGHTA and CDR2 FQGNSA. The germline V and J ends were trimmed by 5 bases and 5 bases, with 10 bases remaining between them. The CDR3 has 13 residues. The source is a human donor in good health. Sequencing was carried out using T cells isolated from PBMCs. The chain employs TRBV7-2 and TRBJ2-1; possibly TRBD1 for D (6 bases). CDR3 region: CASSLGQNNEQFF. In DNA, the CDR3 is TGTGCCAGCAGCCTAGGACAGAACAATGAGCAGTTCTTC.